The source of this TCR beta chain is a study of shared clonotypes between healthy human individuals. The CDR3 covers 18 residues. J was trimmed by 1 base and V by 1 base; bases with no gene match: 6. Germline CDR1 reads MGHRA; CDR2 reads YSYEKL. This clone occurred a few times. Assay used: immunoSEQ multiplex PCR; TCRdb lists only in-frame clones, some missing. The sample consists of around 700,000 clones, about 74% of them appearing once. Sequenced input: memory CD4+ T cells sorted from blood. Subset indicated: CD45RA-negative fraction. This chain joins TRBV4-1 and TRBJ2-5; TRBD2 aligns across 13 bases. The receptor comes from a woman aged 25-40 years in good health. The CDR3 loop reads CASSQVRGTSGTQETQYF. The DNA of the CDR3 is TGCGCCAGCAGCCAAGTAAGGGGGACTAGCGGGACCCAAGAGACCCAGTACTTC.